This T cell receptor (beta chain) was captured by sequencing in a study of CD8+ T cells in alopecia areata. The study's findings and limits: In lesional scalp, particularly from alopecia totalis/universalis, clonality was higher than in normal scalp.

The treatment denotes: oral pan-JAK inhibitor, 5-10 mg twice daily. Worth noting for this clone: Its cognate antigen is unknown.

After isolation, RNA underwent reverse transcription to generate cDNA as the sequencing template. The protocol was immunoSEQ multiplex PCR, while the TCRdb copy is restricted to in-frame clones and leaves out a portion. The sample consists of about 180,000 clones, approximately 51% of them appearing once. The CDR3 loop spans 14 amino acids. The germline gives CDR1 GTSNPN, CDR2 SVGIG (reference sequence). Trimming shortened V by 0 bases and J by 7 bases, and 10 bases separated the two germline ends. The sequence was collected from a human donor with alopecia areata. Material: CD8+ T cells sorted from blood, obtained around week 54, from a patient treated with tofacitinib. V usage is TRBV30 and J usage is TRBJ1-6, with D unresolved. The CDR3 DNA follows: TGTGCCTGGAGTGTATTGGACTTCAATTCACCCCTCCACTTT. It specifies CAWSVLDFNSPLHF.